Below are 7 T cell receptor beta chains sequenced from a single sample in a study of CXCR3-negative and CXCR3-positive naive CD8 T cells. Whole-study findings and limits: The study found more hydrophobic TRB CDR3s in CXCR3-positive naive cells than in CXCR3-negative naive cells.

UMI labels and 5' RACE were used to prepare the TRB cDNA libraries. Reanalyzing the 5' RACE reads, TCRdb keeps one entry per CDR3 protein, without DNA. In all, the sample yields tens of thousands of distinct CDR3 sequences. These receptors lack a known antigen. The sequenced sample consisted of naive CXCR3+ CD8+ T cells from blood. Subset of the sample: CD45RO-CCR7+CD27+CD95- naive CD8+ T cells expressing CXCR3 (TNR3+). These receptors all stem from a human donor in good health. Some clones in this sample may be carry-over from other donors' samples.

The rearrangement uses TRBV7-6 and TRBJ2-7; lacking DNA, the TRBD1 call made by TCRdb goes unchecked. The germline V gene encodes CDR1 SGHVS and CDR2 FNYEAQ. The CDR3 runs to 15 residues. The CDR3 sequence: CASSLARGDSYEQYF. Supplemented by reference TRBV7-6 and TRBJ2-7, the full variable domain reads GAGVSQSPRYKVTKRGQDVALRCDPISGHVSLYWYRQALGQGPEFLTYFNYEAQQDKSGLPNDRFSAERPEGSISTLTIQRTEQRDSAMYRCASSLARGDSYEQYFGPGTRLTVT.

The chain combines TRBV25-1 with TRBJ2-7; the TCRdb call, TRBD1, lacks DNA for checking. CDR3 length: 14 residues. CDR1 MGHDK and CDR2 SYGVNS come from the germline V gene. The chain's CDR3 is CASSEGTGAYEQYF.

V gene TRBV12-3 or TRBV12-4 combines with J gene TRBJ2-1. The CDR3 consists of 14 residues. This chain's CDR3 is CASSLGQNVYEQFF.

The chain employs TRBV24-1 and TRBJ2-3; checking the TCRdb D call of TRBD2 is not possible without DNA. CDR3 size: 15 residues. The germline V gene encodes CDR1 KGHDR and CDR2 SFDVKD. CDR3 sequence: CATSEVAGAADTQYF.

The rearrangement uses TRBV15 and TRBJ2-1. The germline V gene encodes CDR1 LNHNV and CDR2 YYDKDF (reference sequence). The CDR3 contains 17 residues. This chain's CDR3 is CATSRDFGGGSYNEQFF. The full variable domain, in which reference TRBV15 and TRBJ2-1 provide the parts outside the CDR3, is DAMVIQNPRYQVTQFGKPVTLSCSQTLNHNVMYWYQQKSSQAPKLLFHYYDKDFNNEADTPDNFQSRRPNTSFCFLDIRSPGLGDTAMYLCATSRDFGGGSYNEQFFGPGTRLTVL.

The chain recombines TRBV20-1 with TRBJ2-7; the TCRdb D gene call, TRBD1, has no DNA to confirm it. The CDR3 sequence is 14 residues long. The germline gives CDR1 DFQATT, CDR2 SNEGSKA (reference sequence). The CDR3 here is CSARAEGQSVEQYF.

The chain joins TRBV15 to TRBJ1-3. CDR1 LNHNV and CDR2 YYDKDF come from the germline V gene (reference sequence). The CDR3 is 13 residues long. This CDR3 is CATSRETGNTIYF.